This TCR beta chain stems from a study of CXCR3-negative and CXCR3-positive naive CD8 T cells. A CD45RO-CCR7+CD27+CD95- phenotype identified naive CD8+ T cells. Findings and limits, study-wide: The study found more hydrophobic TRB CDR3s in CXCR3-positive naive cells than in CXCR3-negative naive cells.

Points on this clonotype: No antigen is known for it.

All TRB cDNA libraries came from 5' RACE performed with UMI labels. TCRdb reprocessed the 5' RACE reads; each CDR3 protein has one entry and no DNA is given. The sample has about 51,000 distinct CDR3 sequences, and its top ten clones hold around 0.6%. This CDR3 is built from 14 residues. Per germline, CDR1 LNHDA and CDR2 SQIVND (reference sequence). The source material was naive CXCR3+ CD8+ T cells from blood. Noted subset: CD45RO-CCR7+CD27+CD95- naive CD8+ T cells expressing CXCR3 (TNR3+). The sequence was obtained from a human donor in good health. Some clones in this sample may be carry-over from other donors' samples. The gene calls are TRBV19 and TRBJ1-5. CDR3 in amino acids: CATQAGSNNQPQHF.